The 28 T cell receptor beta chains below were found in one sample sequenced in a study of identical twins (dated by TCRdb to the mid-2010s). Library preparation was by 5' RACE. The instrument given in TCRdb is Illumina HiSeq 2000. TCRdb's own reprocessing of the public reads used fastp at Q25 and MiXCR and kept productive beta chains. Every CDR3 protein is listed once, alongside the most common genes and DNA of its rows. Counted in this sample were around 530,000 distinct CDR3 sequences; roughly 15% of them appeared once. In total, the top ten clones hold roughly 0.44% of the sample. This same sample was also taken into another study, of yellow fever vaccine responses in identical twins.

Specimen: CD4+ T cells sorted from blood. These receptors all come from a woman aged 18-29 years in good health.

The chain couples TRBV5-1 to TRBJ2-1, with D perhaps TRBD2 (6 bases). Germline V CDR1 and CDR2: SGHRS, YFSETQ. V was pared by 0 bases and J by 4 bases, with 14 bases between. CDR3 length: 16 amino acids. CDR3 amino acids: CASSLVLDSGYNEQFF. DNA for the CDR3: TGCGCCAGCAGCTTGGTCCTCGATAGCGGATACAATGAGCAGTTCTTC.

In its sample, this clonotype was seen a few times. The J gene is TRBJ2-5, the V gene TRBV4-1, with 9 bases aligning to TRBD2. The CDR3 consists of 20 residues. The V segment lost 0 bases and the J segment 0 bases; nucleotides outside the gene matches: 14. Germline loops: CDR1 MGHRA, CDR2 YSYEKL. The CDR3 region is CASSQDFSIAGAVYQETQYF. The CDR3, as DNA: TGCGCCAGCAGCCAAGATTTTTCTATAGCGGGGGCCGTGTACCAAGAGACCCAGTACTTC.

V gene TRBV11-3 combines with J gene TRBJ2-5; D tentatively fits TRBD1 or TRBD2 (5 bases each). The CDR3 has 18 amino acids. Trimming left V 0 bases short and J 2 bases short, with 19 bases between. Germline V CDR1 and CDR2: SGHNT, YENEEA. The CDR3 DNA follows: TGTGCCAGCAGCTTAGATCGGGGCAGCGCTTACCATCAAGAGACCCAGTACTTC. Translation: CASSLDRGSAYHQETQYF.

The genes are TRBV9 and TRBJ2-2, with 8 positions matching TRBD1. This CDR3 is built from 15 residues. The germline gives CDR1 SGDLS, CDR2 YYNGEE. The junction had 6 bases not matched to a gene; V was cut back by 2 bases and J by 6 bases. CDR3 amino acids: CASSVQDRVPGELFF. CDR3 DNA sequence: TGTGCCAGCAGCGTCCAGGACAGGGTGCCCGGGGAGCTGTTTTTT.

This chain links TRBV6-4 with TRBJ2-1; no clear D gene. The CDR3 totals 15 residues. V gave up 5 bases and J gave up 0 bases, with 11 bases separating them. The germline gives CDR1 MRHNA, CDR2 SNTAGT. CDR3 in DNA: TGTGCCAGCAGTTCCACTTCATACTCCTACAATGAGCAGTTCTTC. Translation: CASSSTSYSYNEQFF.

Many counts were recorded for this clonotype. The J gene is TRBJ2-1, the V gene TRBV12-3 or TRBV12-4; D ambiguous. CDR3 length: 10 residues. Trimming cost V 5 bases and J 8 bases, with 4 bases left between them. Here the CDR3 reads CASSLYEQFF. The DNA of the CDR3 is TGTGCCAGCAGTCTATATGAGCAGTTCTTC.

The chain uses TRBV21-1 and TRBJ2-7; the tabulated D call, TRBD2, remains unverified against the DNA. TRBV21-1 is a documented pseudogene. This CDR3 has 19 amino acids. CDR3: CASSKGGLAGAIVSYEQYF. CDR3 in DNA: TGTGCCAGCAGCAAAGGGGGACTAGCGGGAGCGATTGTATCCTACGAGCAGTACTTC.

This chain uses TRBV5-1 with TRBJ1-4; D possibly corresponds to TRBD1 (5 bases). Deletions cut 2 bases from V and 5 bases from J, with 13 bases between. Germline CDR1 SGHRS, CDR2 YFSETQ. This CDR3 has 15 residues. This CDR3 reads CASSFSGTPNEKLFF. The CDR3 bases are TGCGCCAGCAGCTTTTCCGGGACCCCCAATGAAAAACTGTTTTTT. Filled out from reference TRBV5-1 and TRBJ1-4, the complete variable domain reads KAGVTQTPRYLIKTRGQQVTLSCSPISGHRSVSWYQQTPGQGLQFLFEYFSETQRNKGNFPGRFSGRQFSNSRSEMNVSTLELGDSALYLCASSFSGTPNEKLFFGSGTQLSVL.

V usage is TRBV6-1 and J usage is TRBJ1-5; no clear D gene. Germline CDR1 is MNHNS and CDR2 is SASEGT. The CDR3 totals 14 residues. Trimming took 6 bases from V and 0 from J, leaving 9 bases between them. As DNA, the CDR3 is TGTGCCAGCAGGGACGGCTATAGCAATCAGCCCCAGCATTTT. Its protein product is CASRDGYSNQPQHF.

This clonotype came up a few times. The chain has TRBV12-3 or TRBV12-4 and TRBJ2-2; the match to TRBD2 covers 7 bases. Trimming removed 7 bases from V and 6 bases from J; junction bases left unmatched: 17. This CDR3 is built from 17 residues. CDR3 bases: TGTGCCAGCACTCCGGGACTATATTTGTATCCTGCCGGGGAGCTGTTTTTT. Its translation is CASTPGLYLYPAGELFF.

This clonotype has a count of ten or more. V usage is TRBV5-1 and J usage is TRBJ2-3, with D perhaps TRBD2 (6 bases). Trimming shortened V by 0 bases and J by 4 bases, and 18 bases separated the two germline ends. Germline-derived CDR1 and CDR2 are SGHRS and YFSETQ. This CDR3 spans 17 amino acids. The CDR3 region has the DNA TGCGCCAGCAGCTTGGGCGCCGGGGGATCAGCAGCAGATACGCAGTATTTT. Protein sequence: CASSLGAGGSAADTQYF.

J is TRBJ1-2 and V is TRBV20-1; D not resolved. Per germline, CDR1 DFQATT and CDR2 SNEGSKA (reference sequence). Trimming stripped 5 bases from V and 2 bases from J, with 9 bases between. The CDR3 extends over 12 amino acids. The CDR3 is CSASDGNYGYTF. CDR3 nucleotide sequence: TGCAGTGCTTCCGACGGGAACTATGGCTACACCTTC.

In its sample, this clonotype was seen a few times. In DNA, the CDR3 is TGCGCCAGCAGAATCGGGCGACAGTACAATGAGCAGTTCTTC. This translates into CASRIGRQYNEQFF. The chain links TRBV5-1 to TRBJ2-1; D might be TRBD1 (5 bases). Germline CDR1 and CDR2: SGHRS and YFSETQ. The CDR3 covers 14 residues. V shed 5 bases and J shed 4 bases, with 13 bases lying between them.

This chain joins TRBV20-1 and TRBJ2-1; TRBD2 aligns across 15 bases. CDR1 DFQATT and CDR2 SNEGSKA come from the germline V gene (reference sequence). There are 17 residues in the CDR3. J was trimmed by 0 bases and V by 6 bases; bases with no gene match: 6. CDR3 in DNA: TGCAGTGCCTCGGGACTAGCGGGAGGAGGCTCCTACAATGAGCAGTTCTTC. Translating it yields CSASGLAGGGSYNEQFF.

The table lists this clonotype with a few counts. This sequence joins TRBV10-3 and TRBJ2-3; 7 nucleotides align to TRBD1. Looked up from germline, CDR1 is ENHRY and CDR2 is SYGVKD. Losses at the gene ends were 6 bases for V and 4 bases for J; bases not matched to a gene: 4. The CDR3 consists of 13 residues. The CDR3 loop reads CAIRGQPSDTQYF. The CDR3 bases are TGTGCCATCAGGGGACAGCCGTCAGATACGCAGTATTTT.

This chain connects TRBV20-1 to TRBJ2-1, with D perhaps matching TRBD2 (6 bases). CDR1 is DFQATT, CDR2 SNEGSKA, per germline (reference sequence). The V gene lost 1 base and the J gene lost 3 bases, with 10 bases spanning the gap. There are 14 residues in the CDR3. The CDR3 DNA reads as TGCAGTGCTAGAGGGGAGGTGCACTACAATGAGCAGTTCTTC. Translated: CSARGEVHYNEQFF.

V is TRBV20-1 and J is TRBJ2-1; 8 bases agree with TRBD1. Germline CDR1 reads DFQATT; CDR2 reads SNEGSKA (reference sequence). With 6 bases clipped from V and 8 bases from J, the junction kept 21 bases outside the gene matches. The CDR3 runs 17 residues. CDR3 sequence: CSAPNLLVTGEEDEQFF. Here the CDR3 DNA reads TGCAGTGCCCCTAACCTGCTGGTGACAGGGGAGGAGGATGAGCAGTTCTTC.

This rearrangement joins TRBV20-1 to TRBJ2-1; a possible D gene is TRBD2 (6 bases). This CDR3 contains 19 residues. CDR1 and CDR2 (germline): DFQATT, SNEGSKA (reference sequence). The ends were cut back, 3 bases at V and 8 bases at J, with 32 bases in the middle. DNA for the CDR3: TGCAGTGCTAGTTATACTTACCTGCGGACTGCCATGCCGGGGGATGAGCAGTTCTTC. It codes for CSASYTYLRTAMPGDEQFF.

The CDR3 loop is CSVSDRVGYGYTF. CDR3 bases: TGCAGCGTATCGGACAGGGTGGGCTATGGCTACACCTTC. This chain joins TRBV29-1 and TRBJ1-2; 8 positions agree with TRBD1. V shed 6 bases and J 4 bases; nucleotides not matched to a gene: 7. This CDR3 contains 13 residues. In germline, CDR1 is SQVTM, CDR2 ANQGSEA.

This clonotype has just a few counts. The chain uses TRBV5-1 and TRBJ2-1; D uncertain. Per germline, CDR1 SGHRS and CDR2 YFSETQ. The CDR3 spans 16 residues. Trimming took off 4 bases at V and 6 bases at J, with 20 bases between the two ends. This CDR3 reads CASSRTDGSVTNEQFF. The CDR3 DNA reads TGCGCCAGCAGCCGAACGGACGGCTCTGTGACCAATGAGCAGTTCTTC.

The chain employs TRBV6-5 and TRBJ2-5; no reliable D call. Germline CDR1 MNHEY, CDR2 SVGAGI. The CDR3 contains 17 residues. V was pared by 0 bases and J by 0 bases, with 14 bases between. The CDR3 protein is CASSYSKGRSDQETQYF. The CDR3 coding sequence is TGTGCCAGCAGTTACTCAAAAGGCAGGTCCGACCAAGAGACCCAGTACTTC.

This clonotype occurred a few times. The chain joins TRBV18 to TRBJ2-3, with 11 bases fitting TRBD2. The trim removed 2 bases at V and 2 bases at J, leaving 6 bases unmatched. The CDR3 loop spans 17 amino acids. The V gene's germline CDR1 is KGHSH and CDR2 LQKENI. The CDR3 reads CASSPYGLAGFTDTQYF. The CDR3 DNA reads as TGTGCCAGCTCACCATACGGACTAGCGGGTTTCACAGATACGCAGTATTTT.

The CDR3 sequence: CASGQGNTEAFF. CDR3 sequence (DNA): TGTGCCAGCGGACAGGGGAACACTGAAGCTTTCTTT. The V gene is TRBV25-1, the J gene TRBJ1-1; 8 bases fit TRBD1. In germline, CDR1 is MGHDK, CDR2 SYGVNS. This CDR3 spans 12 amino acids. V lost 8 bases to trimming and J lost 1 base; unmatched junction nucleotides: 0.

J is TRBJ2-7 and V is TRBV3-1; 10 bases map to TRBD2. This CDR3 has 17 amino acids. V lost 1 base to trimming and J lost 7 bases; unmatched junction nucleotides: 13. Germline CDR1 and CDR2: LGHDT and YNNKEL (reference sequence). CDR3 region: CASSQGGRLAGVWEQYF. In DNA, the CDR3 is TGTGCCAGCAGCCAAGGAGGTCGTCTAGCGGGAGTATGGGAGCAGTACTTC.

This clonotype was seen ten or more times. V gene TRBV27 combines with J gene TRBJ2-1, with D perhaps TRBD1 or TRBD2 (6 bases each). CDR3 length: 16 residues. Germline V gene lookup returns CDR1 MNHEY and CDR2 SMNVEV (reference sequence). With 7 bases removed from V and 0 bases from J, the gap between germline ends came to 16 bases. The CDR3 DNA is TGTGCCAGCATATACAGAAGGGGGGACTCCTACAATGAGCAGTTCTTC. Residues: CASIYRRGDSYNEQFF.

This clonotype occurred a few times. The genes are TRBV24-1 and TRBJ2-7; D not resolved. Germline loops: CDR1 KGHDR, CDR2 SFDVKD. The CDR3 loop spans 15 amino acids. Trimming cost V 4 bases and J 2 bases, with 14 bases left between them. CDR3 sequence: CATSDPSESAYEQYF. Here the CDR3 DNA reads TGTGCCACCAGTGACCCCTCAGAGTCCGCCTACGAGCAGTACTTC.

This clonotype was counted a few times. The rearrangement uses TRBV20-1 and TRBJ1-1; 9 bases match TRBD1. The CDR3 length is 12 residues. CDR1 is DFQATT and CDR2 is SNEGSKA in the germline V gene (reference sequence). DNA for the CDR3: TGCAGGGCGACAGGGGGTGGAACTGAAGCTTTCTTT. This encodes CRATGGGTEAFF.

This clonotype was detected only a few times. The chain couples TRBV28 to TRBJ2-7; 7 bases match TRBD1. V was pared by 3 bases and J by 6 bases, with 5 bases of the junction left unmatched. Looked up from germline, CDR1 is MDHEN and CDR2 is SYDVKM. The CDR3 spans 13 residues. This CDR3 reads CASSFRGQSEQYV. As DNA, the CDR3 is TGTGCCAGCAGTTTCAGGGGACAGTCCGAGCAGTACGTC.